This entry concerns a single T cell receptor beta chain. Antigen: not known. The entry originates in a study of cytomegalovirus exposure and HLA in healthy donors. Study information: A data release that came early held 80 million or so unique TCRs from HLA-typed donors.

Germline values: CDR1 MGHRA, CDR2 YSYEKL. V gave up 4 bases and J gave up 6 bases; unmatched junction bases: 12. The CDR3 is 16 amino acids. Findings and caveats of the study: TCR beta V segments were, for the most part, productive about 87% or about 30% of the time in an earlier analysis. Within a later analysis, the majority of CMV-associated TCR beta chains appeared HLA-restricted.

The PCR contained 60 Vbeta and 13 Jbeta primers. Assay used: immunoSEQ multiplex PCR; TCRdb lists only in-frame clones, some missing. The record lists about 140,000 clones, of which the ten most abundant hold about 2%. The origin of this receptor is a woman between 18 and 29 years old in good health and CMV-seronegative. The sample consisted of PBMCs. V gene TRBV4-1 combines with J gene TRBJ1-1; TRBD1 matches at 9 bases. The CDR3 DNA is TGCGCCAGCAGCCGGAACCGGGACAGGGTCGGGCCTGAAGCTTTCTTT. Translating it yields CASSRNRDRVGPEAFF.